This passage covers 8 T cell receptor beta chains from one sample sequenced in a study of tumor-infiltrating lymphocytes in primary liver carcinoma. In addition to blood RNA drawn from unsorted whole blood, germline DNA was extracted. Total RNA amounting to 500 ng was the source from which TCR beta cDNA was made with a constant-region primer. Modified slightly, ARM-PCR produced TCR beta libraries over three nested multiplex PCR rounds. TRBV1-TRBV30 forward primers paired with a C-beta reverse primer were used in the first two PCR rounds, which ran roughly 10 cycles each. TCRdb re-called the multiplex PCR reads through MiXCR, storing one row per CDR3 protein. The table shows about 200,000 distinct CDR3 sequences, with approximately 65% occurring only once. The sample was peripheral blood. The receptors here all came from a woman in her sixties with primary liver carcinoma and hepatitis B virus infection.

On this clonotype itself: The germline gene is not matched at one end of the junction; a read error may be the cause. CDR3 DNA sequence: TGTGCCAGCAACTTACGGGGAATTTATGAGCAGTACTTC. It codes for CASNLRGIYEQYF. The gene calls are TRBV11-3 and TRBJ2-7, with a tentative D call TRBD2 (5 bases). The CDR3 contains 13 residues. Germline values: CDR1 SGHNT, CDR2 YENEEA.

This clonotype was picked up a small number of times. V usage is TRBV28 and J usage is TRBJ2-5; D call uncertain. Between the trimmed V and J ends, which lost 5 bases and 2 bases, there was a span of 21 bases. This CDR3 has 17 amino acids. Germline CDR1 and CDR2: MDHEN and SYDVKM. The CDR3 reads CASSKALPQLLQETQYF. In nucleotides, the CDR3 is TGTGCCAGCAGTAAAGCCCTCCCGCAGCTACTACAAGAGACCCAGTACTTC.

As regards this clonotype: As the CDR3 is not closed by the conserved phenylalanine or tryptophan, this likely results from a read error. The J gene is TRBJ1-1, the V gene TRBV6-5; D possibly corresponds to TRBD1 (5 bases). Trimming took 7 bases from V and 8 from J, leaving 11 bases between them. The CDR3 runs 11 residues. Germline values: CDR1 MNHEY, CDR2 SVGAGI. CDR3 loop: CASTYGTEAFL. The DNA for the CDR3 is TGTGCCAGCACGTACGGGACCGAAGCTTTCCTT.

For this clonotype: One junction end disagrees with the germline gene, perhaps due to a read error. V is TRBV5-4 and J is TRBJ2-1; 14 nucleotides agree with TRBD2. The CDR3 contains 16 residues. The V gene's germline CDR1 is SGHNT and CDR2 YYREEE (reference sequence). Written as DNA, the CDR3 is TGTCCCAGCAGCTTCCCGACTAGCGGGAGGGACGTTAAGCCGTTCTTC. It is translated as CPSSFPTSGRDVKPFF. The variable domain in full, completed from reference TRBV5-4 and TRBJ2-1, reads ETGVTQSPTHLIKTRGQQVTLRCSSQSGHNTVSWYQQALGQGPQFIFQYYREEENGRGNFPPRFSGLQFPNYSSELNVNALELDDSALYLCPSSFPTSGRDVKPFFGPGTRLTVL.

About this clonotype itself: A read error may be the cause here, since a much bigger clone is one base away. V usage is TRBV12-3 or TRBV12-4 and J usage is TRBJ1-1; D is possibly TRBD1 (6 bases). This CDR3 region has 14 residues. Trimming shortened V by 5 bases and J by 6 bases, and 16 bases separated the two germline ends. The CDR3 DNA reads TGTGCCAGCAGTCGCCCCGGGGGGGGCGCTGAAGCTTTCTTT. Its translation is CASSRPGGGAEAFF.

This chain connects TRBV12-5 to TRBJ2-2, with D unclear. Germline loops: CDR1 LGHNT, CDR2 FRNRAP. Between the trimmed V and J ends, which lost 10 bases and 3 bases, there was a span of 30 bases. The CDR3 runs 19 residues. In DNA form, the CDR3 reads TGTGCTATCGTTCCCCCCCCATCGGGCGCCCTTGATTACACCGGGGAGCTGTTTTTT. The encoded protein is CAIVPPPSGALDYTGELFF.

CDR3 loop: CASQRRGEEETQYF. In DNA form, the CDR3 reads TGTGCCAGCCAGAGGAGGGGGGAAGAGGAGACCCAGTACTTC. The genes are TRBV11-2 and TRBJ2-5; D is possibly TRBD1 or TRBD2 (6 bases each). Trimming took 8 bases from V and 5 from J, leaving 18 bases between them. The CDR3 sequence is 14 residues long. Germline CDR1 SGHAT, CDR2 FQNNGV.

About this clonotype itself: A much larger clone differs from this one at a single base, so this may be a read error. The chain couples TRBV5-6 to TRBJ2-7; possibly TRBD1 or TRBD2 for D (5 bases each). V lost 4 bases, J lost 0 bases, and 14 bases lay in between. The V gene's germline CDR1 is SGHDT and CDR2 YYEEEE. The CDR3 length is 15 residues. The CDR3 region is CASSPKGRSSYEQYF. CDR3 in DNA: TGTGCCAGCAGCCCAAAGGGACGATCCTCCTACGAGCAGTACTTC.